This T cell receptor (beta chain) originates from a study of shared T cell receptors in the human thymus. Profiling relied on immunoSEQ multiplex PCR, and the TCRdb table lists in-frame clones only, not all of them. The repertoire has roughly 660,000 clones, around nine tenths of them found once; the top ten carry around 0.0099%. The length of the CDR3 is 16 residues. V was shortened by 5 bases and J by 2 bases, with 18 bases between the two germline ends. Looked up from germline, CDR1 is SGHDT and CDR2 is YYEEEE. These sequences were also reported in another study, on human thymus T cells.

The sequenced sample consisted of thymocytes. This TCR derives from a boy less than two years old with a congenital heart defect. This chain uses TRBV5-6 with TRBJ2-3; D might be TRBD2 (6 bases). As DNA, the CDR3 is TGTGCCAGCAGGTCTAACGGAGGGGACCCCACAGATACGCAGTATTTT. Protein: CASRSNGGDPTDTQYF.